This TCR beta chain was recovered during a study of control samples from healthy donors and cancer patients. Clones were sequenced by immunoSEQ multiplex PCR, and TCRdb holds only the in-frame ones, with some missing. The table includes about 100,000 clones, about 90% detected once. The TCR sequence derives from a woman between 45 and 60 years old in good health. The sample taken for sequencing was blood.

CDR3 DNA sequence: TGTGCCAGCAGCCCCCCCCGGGGGCCCCCCACATGTTCCTACGAGCAGTACGTC. It yields the protein CASSPPRGPPTCSYEQYV. The chain is built from TRBV21-1 and TRBJ2-7. TRBV21-1 is recorded as a pseudogene. This CDR3 is 18 amino acids long.